This TCR beta chain appears in the sequencing data of a study of T cell repertoires in cytomegalovirus infection. Whole-study context: Public TCR beta signatures provided an indication of both CMV infection and a matching HLA type. Study outcomes and limitations: The study found HLA-C-restricted CMV-specific TCR beta clonotypes dominating the ex vivo response. Using cumulative public TCR beta family frequency, the authors identified those who carried CMV together with the relevant HLA.

This clonotype has a count of ten or more. The antigen remains unidentified. TCRdb fed the reads into MiXCR, producing one record per CDR3 protein. This sample yields 250,000 or so distinct CDR3 sequences, of which approximately 15% are seen a single time; roughly 50% belongs to the top ten. CDR3 size: 16 residues. Germline V gene sequence: CDR1 SGHVS, CDR2 FQNEAQ. V was shortened by 5 bases and J by 5 bases, with 18 bases between the two germline ends. The sequenced sample consisted of CD8+ T cells from PBMCs. The chain recombines TRBV7-8 with TRBJ2-2; D possibly corresponds to TRBD2 (6 bases). The sequence derives from a human donor in good health (CMV status not recorded). Some clones in this sample may be carry-over from other donors' samples. The CDR3 reads CASSPGAEDVTGELFF. The CDR3 DNA reads TGTGCCAGCAGCCCGGGAGCTGAGGATGTGACCGGGGAGCTGTTTTTT.